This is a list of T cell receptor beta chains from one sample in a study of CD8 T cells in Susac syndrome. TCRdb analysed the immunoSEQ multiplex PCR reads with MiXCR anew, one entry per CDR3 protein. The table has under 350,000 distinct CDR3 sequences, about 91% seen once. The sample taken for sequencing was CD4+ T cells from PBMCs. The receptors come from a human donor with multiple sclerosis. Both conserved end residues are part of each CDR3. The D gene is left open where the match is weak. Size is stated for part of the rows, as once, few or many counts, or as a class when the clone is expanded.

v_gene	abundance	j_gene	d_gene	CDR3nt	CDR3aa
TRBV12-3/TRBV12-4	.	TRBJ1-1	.	TGTGCCAGCAGTTTAGGGGAGGCGACTGAAGCTTTCTTT	CASSLGEATEAFF
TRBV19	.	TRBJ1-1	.	TGTGCCAGTACCGGACAGTTCAACACTGAAGCTTTCTTT	CASTGQFNTEAFF
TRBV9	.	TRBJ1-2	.	TGTGCCAGCAGCGTAGGTCCGGGGGTCGATTCGGACGCTAACTATGGCTACACCTTC	CASSVGPGVDSDANYGYTF
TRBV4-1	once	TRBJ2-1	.	TGCGCCAGCAGCCAAGATAAAGAACGGAGCTCCTACAATGAGCAGTTCTTC	CASSQDKERSSYNEQFF
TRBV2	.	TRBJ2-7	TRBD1	TGTGCCAGCAGTTGGGACAGTCGCGAAGACGAGCAGTACTTC	CASSWDSREDEQYF
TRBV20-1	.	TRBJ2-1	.	TGCAGTGCTGACGACAGCTATGAGCAGTTCTTC	CSADDSYEQFF
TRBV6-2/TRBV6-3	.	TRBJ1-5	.	TGTGCCAGCAGTCAGGGGTTGAGTCAGCCCCAGCATTTT	CASSQGLSQPQHF
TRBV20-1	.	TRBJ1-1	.	TGCAGTGCAGCCGATCCGGGGGACACTGAAGCTTTCTTT	CSAADPGDTEAFF
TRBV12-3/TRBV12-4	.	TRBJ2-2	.	TGTGCCAGCAGTTTGGTTAACCCCGGGAGCACCGGGGAGCTGTTTTTT	CASSLVNPGSTGELFF
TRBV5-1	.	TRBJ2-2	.	TGCGCCAGCAGCTCCGAGGTCGGGGGGAACACCGGGGAGCTGTTTTTT	CASSSEVGGNTGELFF